A selection of T cell receptor beta chains follows, all from one sample in a study of blood T cell repertoires in COVID-19. The method was immunoSEQ multiplex PCR; TCRdb's version includes in-frame clones alone and lacks a portion of them. The profile shows roughly 200,000 clones, about 82% of them singletons. Sequences were obtained from PBMCs or T cells enriched from blood (not recorded which). The source of these receptors is a man aged 40-49 years with acute COVID-19. Each CDR3 is given with its conserved first and last residue. D genes are given only for firm matches. Not every row has a clone size; where given, it reads once, few, many or a size class.

d_gene	v_gene	j_gene	abundance	CDR3aa	CDR3nt
TRBD2	TRBV27	TRBJ2-7	-	CASTPQGEGIYEQYF	TGTGCCAGCACCCCTCAAGGGGAGGGGATTTACGAGCAGTACTTC
TRBD1	TRBV4-3	TRBJ1-1	-	CASSQAAGGTSNTEAFF	TGCGCCAGCAGCCAAGCTGCAGGGGGTACCTCGAACACTGAAGCTTTCTTT
TRBD2	TRBV27	TRBJ2-7	-	CASKILAGAGYEQYF	TGTGCCAGCAAGATCTTAGCGGGAGCAGGGTACGAGCAGTACTTC
-	TRBV5-1	TRBJ1-1	few	CASKWGDTEAFF	TGCGCCAGCAAATGGGGGGACACTGAAGCTTTCTTT
-	TRBV5-1	TRBJ2-7	-	CASRIELLSYEQYF	TGCGCCAGCCGTATAGAGCTCCTCTCCTACGAGCAGTACTTC
-	TRBV7-2	TRBJ2-7	-	CASSQSAYEQYF	TGTGCCAGCAGCCAGAGCGCCTACGAGCAGTACTTC
TRBD2	TRBV4-2	TRBJ2-1	-	CASSLRLARDYNEQFF	TGTGCCAGCAGCCTCCGACTAGCGAGGGACTACAATGAGCAGTTCTTC
-	TRBV5-5	TRBJ1-6	once	CASSLDRQSNSPLHF	TGTGCCAGCAGCTTGGACAGGCAATCTAATTCACCCCTCCACTTT
TRBD1	TRBV12-5	TRBJ1-1	few	CASGPGQGANTEAFF	TGTGCTAGTGGCCCGGGACAGGGGGCAAACACTGAAGCTTTCTTT
TRBD2	TRBV27	TRBJ2-7	-	CASRRQGGTSGYEQYF	TGTGCCAGCAGGCGCCAGGGGGGGACTAGCGGCTACGAGCAGTACTTC
-	TRBV5-1	TRBJ2-2	few	CASSLAQGGTGELFF	TGCGCCAGCAGCTTGGCTCAGGGTGGCACCGGGGAGCTGTTTTTT
-	TRBV5-1	TRBJ2-2	-	CASSRGRDTGELFF	TGCGCCAGCAGCAGGGGGAGGGACACCGGGGAGCTGTTTTTT
-	TRBV7-2	TRBJ2-3	-	CASSLISADTQYF	TGTGCCAGCAGCTTAATATCCGCAGATACGCAGTATTTT
TRBD1	TRBV5-1	TRBJ2-7	-	CASSLMTGYSYEQYF	TGCGCCAGCAGCTTAATGACAGGGTACTCCTACGAGCAGTACTTC
-	TRBV7-3	TRBJ2-1	-	CASSPGNEQFF	TGTGCCAGCAGCCCCGGGAATGAGCAGTTCTTC
TRBD1	TRBV28	TRBJ1-4	-	CASKKRGTGEKLFF	TGTGCCAGCAAAAAGAGGGGGACAGGTGAAAAACTGTTTTTT
-	TRBV11-2	TRBJ2-7	-	CASSSSYEQYF	TGTGCCAGCAGCTCATCCTACGAGCAGTACTTC
TRBD2	TRBV4-1	TRBJ2-7	-	CASSQGGGFTYEQYF	TGCGCCAGCAGCCAAGGGGGGGGGTTCACCTACGAGCAGTACTTC
TRBD2	TRBV30	TRBJ2-3	-	CAWSPGLATDTQYF	TGTGCCTGGAGTCCGGGACTAGCTACAGATACGCAGTATTTT
-	TRBV27	TRBJ1-5	-	CASSPGQSNQPQHF	TGTGCCAGCAGCCCTGGACAAAGCAATCAGCCCCAGCATTTT
-	TRBV6-2/TRBV6-3	TRBJ2-1	-	CASSYWSSAHNEQFF	TGTGCCAGCAGTTACTGGTCTAGCGCCCACAATGAGCAGTTCTTC
TRBD1	TRBV4-1	TRBJ1-2	-	CASSDREIPFGYTF	TGCGCCAGCAGCGACAGGGAAATACCCTTTGGCTACACCTTC
-	TRBV9	TRBJ2-3	few	CASSAGTASTDTQYF	TGTGCCAGCAGCGCCGGGACTGCTAGCACAGATACGCAGTATTTT
TRBD1	TRBV4-2	TRBJ1-1	-	CASGGQGGTEAFF	TGTGCCAGCGGGGGACAGGGCGGTACTGAAGCTTTCTTT
-	TRBV20-1	TRBJ1-2	-	CSPRTPLGYTF	TGCAGCCCAAGGACACCCCTGGGCTACACCTTC
TRBD1	TRBV6-5	TRBJ2-7	-	CASALPGQGPSEQYF	TGTGCCAGCGCTCTACCGGGACAGGGACCCAGCGAGCAGTACTTC
-	TRBV11-2	TRBJ2-3	-	CASSLRRDHTDTQYF	TGTGCCAGCAGCTTAAGGCGGGATCACACAGATACGCAGTATTTT
TRBD2	TRBV5-5	TRBJ2-3	-	CASGGGRGTDTQYF	TGTGCCAGCGGCGGGGGGCGAGGCACAGATACGCAGTATTTT
-	TRBV6-5	TRBJ1-2	-	CATSSRPGSLYGYTF	TGTGCCACCTCTTCCCGCCCAGGGTCACTCTATGGCTACACCTTC
TRBD1	TRBV4-1	TRBJ1-1	-	CASSQEGGTGGLTEAFF	TGCGCCAGCAGCCAAGAGGGGGGGACAGGCGGTTTGACTGAAGCTTTCTTT
TRBD1	TRBV28	TRBJ1-3	-	CASSSYRGVGGNTIYF	TGTGCCAGCAGTTCTTACAGGGGAGTAGGTGGAAACACCATATATTTT